The 24 T cell receptor beta chains presented below share a single source sample, sequenced in a study of blood T cells in healthy people across ages. A sample-barcoded 5' primer and a J-beta primer mix were used in a second PCR of roughly 7 to 12 cycles. TCRdb fed the 5' RACE reads into MiXCR, producing one record per CDR3 protein. The table shows around 800,000 distinct CDR3 sequences, with about 45% occurring only once. The sequencing input was blood. The receptors come from a man older than 75 in good health.

The genes are TRBV20-1 and TRBJ1-2; 7 bases are shared with TRBD1. The germline CDR1 and CDR2 sequences are DFQATT and SNEGSKA (reference sequence). V lost 4 bases and J lost 5; bases outside the gene matches: 10. The CDR3 is made up of 14 amino acids. The CDR3 spells CSATGQAELYGYTF. For the CDR3, the DNA is TGCAGTGCTACCGGACAGGCGGAGCTATATGGCTACACCTTC.

Many counts were recorded for this clonotype. The CDR3, as DNA: TGTGCCAGCAGCTTAGACGGGAGCGGAGAGACCCAGTACTTC. Protein: CASSLDGSGETQYF. The rearrangement uses TRBV7-8 and TRBJ2-5; a weak D match, TRBD2 (6 bases). Per the germline V gene, CDR1 is SGHVS and CDR2 is FQNEAQ. The V end was cut by 1 base, the J end by 4 bases, with 10 bases between. This CDR3 comprises 14 residues.

CDR3 protein: CGGGMNTEAFF. The CDR3 bases are TGCGGCGGGGGCATGAACACTGAAGCTTTCTTT. J is TRBJ1-1 and V is TRBV29-1; TRBD1 is a possible D gene (6 bases). This CDR3 spans 11 amino acids. The germline gives CDR1 SQVTM, CDR2 ANQGSEA.

CDR3 in amino acids: CASSLDRAKGTEAFF. The CDR3 region has the DNA TGCGCCAGCAGCCTGGACAGGGCGAAGGGCACTGAAGCTTTCTTT. The V and J genes are TRBV5-1 and TRBJ1-1; 8 nucleotides agree with TRBD1. The CDR3 is 15 residues long. V lost 4 bases and J lost 4; bases outside the gene matches: 9. CDR1 and CDR2 from the germline V gene are SGHRS and YFSETQ.

The rearrangement links TRBV6-2 or TRBV6-3 to TRBJ1-2; D gene uncertain. CDR1 is MNHEY and CDR2 is SVGEGT in the germline V gene. The CDR3 sequence is 15 residues long. The V gene lost 7 bases and the J gene lost 4 bases, with 19 bases spanning the gap. The CDR3 protein is CASTSSQWSVYGYTF. In DNA, the CDR3 is TGTGCCAGCACCTCCTCGCAGTGGAGCGTCTATGGCTACACCTTC.

Only a few counts were recorded for this clonotype. A much larger clone differs from this one at a single base, so this may be a read error. The chain has TRBV27 and TRBJ2-7, with unresolved D. This CDR3 has 14 residues. Trimming took off 2 bases at V and 3 bases at J, with 11 bases between the two ends. The germline CDR1 and CDR2 sequences are MNHEY and SMNVEV (reference sequence). The CDR3 nucleotides are TGTGCCAGCAGTTTAGCTTCCGCTTACTACGAGCAGTACTTC. Translation: CASSLASAYYEQYF.

This clonotype was counted only a few times. V gene TRBV20-1 combines with J gene TRBJ2-5, with D possibly being TRBD1 (6 bases). This CDR3 comprises 14 residues. Per germline, CDR1 DFQATT and CDR2 SNEGSKA (reference sequence). The V end lost 5 bases, the J end lost 7 bases, and 20 bases lay between the germline ends. The CDR3 DNA sequence: TGCAGTGCTCAGATTGACAGGTCCAAGGGGACCCAGTACTTC. Amino acid sequence: CSAQIDRSKGTQYF.

This clonotype was counted between two and nine times. V and J are TRBV19 and TRBJ2-5; D remains ambiguous. The V end was cut by 4 bases, the J end by 1 base, with 10 bases between. The CDR3 has 14 amino acids. Germline V lookup: CDR1 LNHDA, CDR2 SQIVND (reference sequence). This CDR3 is CASSKSRTQETQYF. CDR3 nucleotide sequence: TGTGCCAGTAGTAAGTCAAGGACCCAAGAGACCCAGTACTTC.

The rearrangement joins TRBV28 to TRBJ2-7; 7 bases are shared with TRBD1. This CDR3 is built from 15 residues. Germline V gene data show CDR1 as MDHEN and CDR2 as SYDVKM. V dropped 6 bases and J dropped 0; count of bases not matched to a gene: 8. CDR3 amino acids: CASSADRASSYEQYF. The CDR3 bases are TGTGCCAGCAGCGCAGACAGGGCGAGCTCCTACGAGCAGTACTTC.

V gene TRBV7-8 combines with J gene TRBJ2-1; D ambiguous. V was trimmed by 3 bases and J by 7 bases, leaving 7 bases between them. Germline V gene sequence: CDR1 SGHVS, CDR2 FQNEAQ. The CDR3 is 12 amino acids. The CDR3 loop reads CASSLLLNEQFF. The CDR3 DNA follows: TGTGCCAGCAGCTTGCTATTGAATGAGCAGTTCTTC.

The chain links TRBV20-1 to TRBJ1-1, with D tentatively TRBD1 (5 bases). The germline V gene encodes CDR1 DFQATT and CDR2 SNEGSKA (reference sequence). The CDR3 extends over 12 amino acids. The CDR3 sequence is CSAFRSGTEAFF. The CDR3 region has the DNA TGCAGCGCATTCCGATCCGGGACGGAAGCTTTCTTT.

V is TRBV20-1 and J is TRBJ1-1; D perhaps matches TRBD1 (5 bases). V lost 0 bases and J 0 bases, leaving 26 bases between the germline ends. Per germline, CDR1 DFQATT and CDR2 SNEGSKA (reference sequence). CDR3 length: 20 amino acids. CDR3 in amino acids: CSARDNRPMGALHMNTEAFF. The CDR3, as DNA: TGCAGTGCTAGAGATAACAGGCCGATGGGCGCGCTTCACATGAACACTGAAGCTTTCTTT.

This chain joins TRBV30 and TRBJ2-1, with 13 bases aligning to TRBD2. CDR1 and CDR2 (germline): GTSNPN, SVGIG (reference sequence). CDR3 length equals 15 residues. With V trimmed by 2 bases and J by 7 bases, 5 bases remained unmatched. In DNA, the CDR3 is TGTGCCTGGAGTTTGGGACTAGCGGGAATGAATGAGCAGTTCTTC. This sequence encodes CAWSLGLAGMNEQFF.

This clonotype was counted ten times or more. The chain has TRBV20-1 and TRBJ2-7; tentatively, D is TRBD1 or TRBD2 (5 bases each). The CDR3 covers 12 residues. The germline V gene encodes CDR1 DFQATT and CDR2 SNEGSKA (reference sequence). V was shortened by 1 base and J by 6 bases, with 10 bases between the two germline ends. CDR3 coding DNA: TGCAGTGCTAGAGTCTCCGGGGCCGAGCAGTACTTC. This encodes CSARVSGAEQYF.

The V and J genes are TRBV6-5 and TRBJ1-6; 7 bases fit TRBD1. Trimming removed 0 bases from V and 8 bases from J; junction bases left unmatched: 4. Germline CDR1 MNHEY, CDR2 SVGAGI. The CDR3 is 15 amino acids. The CDR3, as DNA: TGTGCCAGCAGTTACTCGACCCAGGGGGATTCACCCCTCCACTTT. It translates to CASSYSTQGDSPLHF.

The V gene is TRBV7-3, the J gene TRBJ2-3; a weak D match, TRBD2 (6 bases). The germline gives CDR1 SGHTA, CDR2 FQGTGA. The CDR3 spans 13 residues. Trimming pared 5 bases from V and 8 bases from J, leaving 14 bases between. The CDR3 loop reads CASSPGVGVTQYF. DNA of the CDR3: TGTGCCAGCAGCCCGGGGGTCGGGGTTACGCAGTATTTT.

Only a few counts were recorded for this clonotype. The DNA for the CDR3 is TGTGCCACCAGTGATCCGCGGGACAGGGGATTTTCAGATACGCAGTATTTT. Amino acids: CATSDPRDRGFSDTQYF. The genes are TRBV24-1 and TRBJ2-3; 10 nucleotides align to TRBD1. Germline V gene lookup returns CDR1 KGHDR and CDR2 SFDVKD. The V and J ends lost 3 bases and 4 bases, in that order; junction bases with no gene match: 9. The CDR3 runs to 17 residues.

The V call is TRBV6-2 or TRBV6-3, the J call TRBJ2-1, with no clear D. Germline lookup yields CDR1 MNHEY and CDR2 SVGEGT. Trimming removed 7 bases at V and 5 bases at J, with 21 bases between. This CDR3 contains 16 residues. DNA for the CDR3: TGTGCCAGCAATTTCGACCCCGACAAACGAGACAATGAGCAGTTCTTC. Encoded protein: CASNFDPDKRDNEQFF.

The chain couples TRBV3-1 to TRBJ2-3; 10 bases are shared with TRBD2. This CDR3 has 16 amino acids. CDR1 and CDR2 from the germline V gene are LGHDT and YNNKEL (reference sequence). V was clipped by 4 bases and J by 1 base; unmatched bases: 5. In DNA, the CDR3 is TGTGCCAGCAGCCTCCTAGGGACTAGCGGCACAGATACGCAGTATTTT. Translation: CASSLLGTSGTDTQYF.

This clonotype was detected once. The rearrangement joins TRBV6-1 to TRBJ2-7, with D possibly matching TRBD1 (5 bases). The germline V and J ends were trimmed by 7 bases and 5 bases, with 12 bases remaining between them. The CDR3 contains 12 residues. The germline V gene encodes CDR1 MNHNS and CDR2 SASEGT. The CDR3 loop is CASKVAGNEQYF. CDR3 DNA sequence: TGTGCCAGCAAAGTTGCAGGGAACGAGCAGTACTTC.

V usage is TRBV20-1 and J usage is TRBJ2-3; D is undetermined. Germline CDR1 and CDR2: DFQATT and SNEGSKA (reference sequence). The CDR3 covers 12 residues. V was trimmed by 2 bases and J by 5 bases, leaving 8 bases between them. This CDR3 reads CSARQPGDTQYF. CDR3 DNA: TGCAGTGCTAGACAACCTGGAGATACGCAGTATTTT.

This clonotype was counted between two and nine times. This chain connects TRBV7-8 to TRBJ2-1, with 7 positions matching TRBD2. The germline CDR1 and CDR2 sequences are SGHVS and FQNEAQ. The length of the CDR3 is 15 residues. V shed 5 bases and J 9 bases; nucleotides not matched to a gene: 13. The DNA for the CDR3 is TGTGCCAGCAGCCCTTTTCGCGCGGGAGAGGGTGAGCAGTTCTTC. It is translated as CASSPFRAGEGEQFF.

This clonotype was picked up a small number of times. The rearrangement links TRBV28 to TRBJ1-5; D ambiguous. The CDR3 loop spans 14 amino acids. V lost 5 bases, J lost 4 bases, and 12 bases lay in between. Germline CDR1 is MDHEN and CDR2 is SYDVKM. This chain's CDR3 is CASSPPRVNQPQHF. As DNA, the CDR3 is TGTGCCAGCAGTCCACCTAGGGTAAATCAGCCCCAGCATTTT.

This chain uses TRBV6-5 with TRBJ1-5, with D unclear. The V and J ends lost 5 bases and 2 bases respectively, with 10 bases between them. In germline, CDR1 is MNHEY, CDR2 SVGAGI. This CDR3 contains 14 residues. The CDR3: CASSPWGGNQPQHF. The CDR3 DNA reads TGTGCCAGCAGTCCTTGGGGAGGCAATCAGCCCCAGCATTTT.